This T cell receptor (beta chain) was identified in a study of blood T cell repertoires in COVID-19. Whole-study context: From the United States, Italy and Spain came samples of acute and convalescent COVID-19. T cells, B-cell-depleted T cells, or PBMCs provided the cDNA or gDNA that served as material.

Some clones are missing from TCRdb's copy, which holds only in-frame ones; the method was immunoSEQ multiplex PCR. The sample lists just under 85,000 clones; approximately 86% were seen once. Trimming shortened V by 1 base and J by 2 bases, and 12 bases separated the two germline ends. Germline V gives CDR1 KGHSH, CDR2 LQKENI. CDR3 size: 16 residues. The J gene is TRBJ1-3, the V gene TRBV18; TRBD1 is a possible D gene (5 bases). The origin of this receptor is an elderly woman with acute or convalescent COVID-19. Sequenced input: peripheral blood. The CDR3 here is CASSPRRQYPGNTIYF. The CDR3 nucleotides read TGTGCCAGCTCACCACGGCGACAGTATCCTGGAAACACCATATATTTT.